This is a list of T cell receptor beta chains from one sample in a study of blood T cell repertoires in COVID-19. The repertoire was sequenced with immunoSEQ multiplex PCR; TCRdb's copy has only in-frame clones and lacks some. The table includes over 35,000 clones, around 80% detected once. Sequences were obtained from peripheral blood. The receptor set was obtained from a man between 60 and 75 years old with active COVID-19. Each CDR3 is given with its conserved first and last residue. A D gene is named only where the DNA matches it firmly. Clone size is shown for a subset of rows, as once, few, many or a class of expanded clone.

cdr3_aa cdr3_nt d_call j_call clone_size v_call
CASSESIDSNYNSPLHF TGTGCCAGCAGTGAATCTATAGACAGCAACTATAATTCACCCCTCCACTTT NA TRBJ1-6 NA TRBV2
CSVEDDRVGANYGYTF TGCAGCGTTGAAGATGACAGGGTTGGGGCTAACTATGGCTACACCTTC TRBD1 TRBJ1-2 NA TRBV29-1
CASRGAGDRGTEVRAFF TGTGCCAGCAGGGGTGCAGGGGACAGGGGTACCGAGGTGCGAGCTTTCTTT TRBD1 TRBJ1-1 NA TRBV25-1
CASSQDAGGSPGYTF TGCGCCAGCAGCCAAGATGCTGGCGGGAGTCCTGGCTACACCTTC NA TRBJ1-2 NA TRBV4-3
CASSRGGTGSNSPLHF TGTGCCAGCAGTCGAGGGGGGACAGGGAGTAATTCACCCCTCCACTTT TRBD1 TRBJ1-6 NA TRBV2
CASSLAVSRQNEQFF TGTGCCAGCAGCTTAGCTGTTTCGAGACAGAATGAGCAGTTCTTC NA TRBJ2-1 NA TRBV11-2
CSAPRQGGHTEAFF TGCAGCGCACCGAGACAGGGCGGTCACACTGAAGCTTTCTTT TRBD1 TRBJ1-1 NA TRBV29-1
CASSPSPISGLNTGELFF TGTGCCAGCAGCCCAAGTCCGATTTCAGGCTTAAACACCGGGGAGCTGTTTTTT NA TRBJ2-2 NA TRBV11-3
CASRGTGGQPQHF TGTGCCAGCAGGGGGACAGGGGGACAGCCCCAGCATTTT TRBD1 TRBJ1-5 NA TRBV12-3/TRBV12-4
CASSQGPISGSIETQYF TGTGCCAGCAGCCAAGGCCCCATTAGCGGGAGTATCGAGACCCAGTACTTC TRBD2 TRBJ2-5 NA TRBV3-1/TRBV3-2
CASNIQGAGNEQFF TGTGCCAGCAATATACAGGGGGCGGGGAATGAGCAGTTCTTC TRBD1 TRBJ2-1 NA TRBV2
CASANSLSQYF TGTGCCAGCGCCAACAGCTTATCACAGTACTTC NA TRBJ2-7 once TRBV12-3/TRBV12-4
CASSSGTGGNEQYF TGTGCCAGCAGTTCGGGGACAGGCGGCAACGAGCAGTACTTC TRBD1 TRBJ2-7 NA TRBV27
CAEQLTQGYTEAFF TGTGCCGAGCAGCTTACCCAGGGGTACACTGAAGCTTTCTTT NA TRBJ1-1 NA TRBV7-9
CASSQAPGSEAFF TGCGCCAGCAGCCAAGCCCCAGGCTCCGAAGCTTTCTTT NA TRBJ1-1 NA TRBV4-3
CASSPPAGDGDQPQHF TGTGCCAGCTCACCACCGGCAGGGGATGGGGATCAGCCCCAGCATTTT NA TRBJ1-5 NA TRBV18